This T cell receptor beta chain came from a study of shared clonotypes between healthy human individuals. The naive CD8 population came from CD45RO-negative cells selected for CCR7, without terminally differentiated effector memory CD45RA+ cells. Each sample came from a Caucasian adult donor living in Nashville, Tennessee. As to this clone: Its antigen is currently unknown.

Study-level findings and limits: Several donors shared around 5.2% of their naive CD4 clonotypes. Among donors, clonotype sharing was expected to be affected by sequencing depth.

Trimming took 1 base from V and 7 from J, leaving 10 bases between them. CDR3 length: 13 amino acids. The germline CDR1 and CDR2 sequences are SEHNR and FQNEAQ (reference sequence). TCRdb keeps only in-frame clones here, not all; method: immunoSEQ multiplex PCR. Altogether around 550,000 clones are present, 95% being singletons, with the ten largest covering over 0.1%. The TCR comes from a woman aged 25-40 years in good health. Specimen: naive CD8+ T cells sorted from blood. This chain uses TRBV7-9 with TRBJ1-1; D is unresolved. The CDR3 DNA reads as TGTGCCAGCAGCTTAGTAACGGAGATTGAAGCTTTCTTT. This sequence encodes CASSLVTEIEAFF.